The rows below give T cell receptor beta chains drawn from one sample of a study of T-cell memory formation after mild COVID-19. TCRdb redid the calling of the 5' RACE reads with MiXCR, one entry per CDR3 protein. This repertoire shows about 430,000 distinct CDR3 sequences, approximately 19% found once; its top ten account for about 22%. Sequencing was performed on PBMCs or a T cell subset sorted from them (not recorded which). These receptor sequences come from a man aged 18 to 35 who had mild COVID-19 (a few samples of this study predate the infection). Cell type and time point are not known. Each CDR3 is given with its conserved first and last residue. The D gene is left open where the match is weak. Clone size, where shown, is once, few, many, or a class for clones that have expanded.

d_call j_call clone_size v_call cdr3_aa cdr3_nt
TRBD2 TRBJ2-1 many TRBV10-3 CAIRGTRGDNEQFF TGTGCCATCAGAGGGACTAGGGGAGACAATGAGCAGTTCTTC
- TRBJ2-1 few TRBV24-1 CATSDFTDNPDEQFF TGTGCCACCAGTGATTTCACAGACAACCCCGATGAGCAGTTCTTC
TRBD1 TRBJ2-7 - TRBV5-1 CASRETGQGFYEQYF TGCGCCAGCAGAGAGACAGGACAGGGGTTCTACGAGCAGTACTTC
- TRBJ1-1 - TRBV20-1 CSARDLRALNTEAFF TGCAGTGCTAGAGATCTAAGGGCTCTGAACACTGAAGCTTTCTTT
TRBD2 TRBJ2-3 few TRBV10-3 CAISELLAGIGTDTQYF TGTGCCATCAGTGAGTTGCTAGCGGGGATCGGCACAGATACGCAGTATTTT
TRBD1 TRBJ1-1 - TRBV7-2 CASRAYARDRGDTEAFF TGTGCCAGCAGGGCTTATGCCCGGGACAGGGGAGACACTGAAGCTTTCTTT
- TRBJ2-2 - TRBV13 CASSPPPGHTGELFF TGTGCCAGCAGCCCCCCCCCGGGCCACACCGGGGAGCTGTTTTTT
TRBD2 TRBJ2-5 few TRBV7-2 CASGSGGAGETQYF TGTGCCAGCGGTAGCGGGGGGGCCGGGGAGACCCAGTACTTC
- TRBJ1-1 - TRBV6-2/TRBV6-3 CASSYPSPGNTEAFF TGTGCCAGCAGTTACCCGTCGCCGGGGAACACTGAAGCTTTCTTT
- TRBJ2-7 - TRBV12-3/TRBV12-4 CASSLGQTGYEQYF TGTGCCAGCAGTTTAGGGCAGACAGGCTACGAGCAGTACTTC
- TRBJ2-1 few TRBV20-1 CSARVGFDEQFF TGCAGTGCTCGGGTGGGGTTCGATGAGCAGTTCTTC
TRBD2 TRBJ2-1 - TRBV7-6 CASSLYSGGDFPEQFF TGTGCCAGCAGCTTATATAGCGGGGGGGACTTTCCTGAGCAGTTCTTC
- TRBJ1-4 many TRBV20-1 CSATGPRGLFF TGCAGTGCAACCGGGCCCCGCGGACTGTTTTTT
TRBD2 TRBJ2-1 - TRBV27 CASSSTLAGSYNEQFF TGTGCCAGCAGTTCGACCTTAGCGGGATCGTACAATGAGCAGTTCTTC
- TRBJ2-5 - TRBV2 CASSELPLGETQYF TGTGCCAGCAGTGAACTTCCGCTGGGGGAGACCCAGTACTTC
- TRBJ1-1 - TRBV20-1 CSARAGSGAFF TGCAGTGCCAGGGCTGGGAGTGGAGCTTTCTTT
- TRBJ2-7 - TRBV6-2/TRBV6-3 CASSYLGHQNSYEQYF TGTGCCAGCAGTTACTTGGGACACCAGAACTCCTACGAGCAGTACTTC
- TRBJ1-1 few TRBV6-2/TRBV6-3 CASTKGWMNTEAFF TGTGCCAGCACAAAAGGTTGGATGAACACTGAAGCTTTCTTT
- TRBJ2-5 - TRBV9 CASSVVQGETQYF TGTGCCAGCAGCGTAGTCCAGGGTGAGACCCAGTACTTC
- TRBJ2-7 - TRBV21-1 CASSSGTAPSYEQYF TGTGCCAGCAGCAGCGGGACAGCTCCCTCCTACGAGCAGTACTTC
TRBD1 TRBJ1-2 medium-sized TRBV4-1 CASSRDRGDGYTF TGCGCCAGCAGCCGCGACAGGGGTGACGGCTACACCTTC
- TRBJ1-6 - TRBV6-5 CASSYLGPVNSPLHF TGTGCCAGCAGTTACCTCGGACCGGTTAATTCACCCCTCCACTTT
- TRBJ1-3 many TRBV7-2 CASSPGGNTIYF TGTGCCAGCAGCCCGGGTGGAAACACCATATATTTT
- TRBJ1-5 many TRBV27 CASSPQGPNQPQHF TGTGCCAGCAGTCCACAGGGCCCCAATCAGCCCCAGCATTTT
- TRBJ2-2 many TRBV5-1 CASSLDPTGELFF TGCGCCAGCAGCTTGGACCCGACCGGGGAGCTGTTTTTT
TRBD1 TRBJ1-4 few TRBV20-1 CSAWTGALNEKLFF TGCAGTGCTTGGACAGGGGCACTTAATGAAAAACTGTTTTTT
- TRBJ2-5 - TRBV7-9 CASSFPGFSETQYF TGTGCCAGCAGCTTCCCGGGGTTCAGCGAGACCCAGTACTTC
- TRBJ2-3 many TRBV7-2 CASSVIISDTQYF TGTGCCAGCAGCGTAATAATCTCAGATACGCAGTATTTT
- TRBJ1-2 few TRBV6-4 CASSVGPTYGYTF TGTGCCAGCAGTGTGGGACCGACCTATGGCTACACCTTC
- TRBJ1-1 - TRBV15 CATSVRNLNTEAFF TGTGCCACCAGCGTCAGGAACCTGAACACTGAAGCTTTCTTT
- TRBJ1-6 few TRBV7-2 CASSLAGGSYNSPLHF TGTGCCAGCAGCTTGGCGGGGGGCTCCTATAATTCACCCCTCCACTTT
- TRBJ1-1 few TRBV9 CASSPWGGETEAFF TGTGCCAGCAGCCCATGGGGGGGCGAGACTGAAGCTTTCTTT
- TRBJ1-3 once TRBV7-8 CASSSKGGPVSGNTIYF TGTGCCAGCAGCTCAAAGGGGGGCCCGGTCTCTGGAAACACCATATATTTT
TRBD1 TRBJ2-3 - TRBV30 CAWSMAGGADTQYF TGTGCCTGGAGTATGGCAGGGGGTGCAGATACGCAGTATTTT
- TRBJ2-1 - TRBV11-2 CASSLGLQVNNEQFF TGTGCCAGCAGCTTAGGGTTACAGGTAAACAATGAGCAGTTCTTC
TRBD2 TRBJ2-3 few TRBV27 CASSPGLAGATQYF TGTGCCAGCAGTCCTGGGCTAGCGGGGGCAACGCAGTATTTT